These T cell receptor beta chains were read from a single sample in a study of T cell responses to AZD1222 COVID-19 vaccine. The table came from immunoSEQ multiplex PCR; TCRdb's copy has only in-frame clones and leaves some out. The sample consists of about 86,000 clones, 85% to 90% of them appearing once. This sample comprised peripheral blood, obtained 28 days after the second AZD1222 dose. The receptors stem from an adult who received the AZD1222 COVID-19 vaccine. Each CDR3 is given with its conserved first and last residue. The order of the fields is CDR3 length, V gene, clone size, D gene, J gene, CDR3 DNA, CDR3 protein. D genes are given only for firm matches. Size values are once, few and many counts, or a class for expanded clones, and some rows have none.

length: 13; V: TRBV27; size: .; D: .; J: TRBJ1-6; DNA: TGTGCCAGCACCACCCTAGGGGTGACACCCCTCCACTTT; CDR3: CASTTLGVTPLHF
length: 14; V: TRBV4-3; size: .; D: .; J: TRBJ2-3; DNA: TGCGCCAGCAGCCAAGCCCTTACCACAGATACGCAGTATTTT; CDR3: CASSQALTTDTQYF
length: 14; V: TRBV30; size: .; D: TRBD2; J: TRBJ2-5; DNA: TGTGCCTGGAGCCAGGTAGCGGGACGGGAGACCCAGTACTTC; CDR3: CAWSQVAGRETQYF
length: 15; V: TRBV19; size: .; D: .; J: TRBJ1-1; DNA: TGTGCCAGTAGTCCCCCAGTAAGGATGAACACTGAAGCTTTCTTT; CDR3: CASSPPVRMNTEAFF
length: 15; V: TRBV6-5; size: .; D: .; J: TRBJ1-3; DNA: TGTGCCAGCAGACGCCAGGATACCTCTGGAAACACCATATATTTT; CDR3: CASRRQDTSGNTIYF
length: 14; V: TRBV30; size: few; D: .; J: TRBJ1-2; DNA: TGTGCCTGGAGTGGGGCAGTCCCAGGGGTTGGCTACACCTTC; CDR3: CAWSGAVPGVGYTF
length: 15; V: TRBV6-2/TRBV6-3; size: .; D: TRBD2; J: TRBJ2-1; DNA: TGTGCCAGCAGTTCCCCAGGACTAGCAGTCAATGAGCAGTTCTTC; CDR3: CASSSPGLAVNEQFF
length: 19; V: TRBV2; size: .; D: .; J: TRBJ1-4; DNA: TGTGCCAGCGGCAGCCCTATCGGGTTCGCCCTCCCCCCTAATGAAAAACTGTTTTTT; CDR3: CASGSPIGFALPPNEKLFF
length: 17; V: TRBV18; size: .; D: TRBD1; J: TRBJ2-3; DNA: TGTGCCAGCTCACCTACCGACCGGGACAGGGTCGAGGATACGCAGTATTTT; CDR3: CASSPTDRDRVEDTQYF
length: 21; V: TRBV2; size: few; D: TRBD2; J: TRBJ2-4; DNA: TGTGCCAGCAGCGGGTCCGGGACTAGCGGGAGTAGGGGGGAAACCAAAAACATTCAGTACTTC; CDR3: CASSGSGTSGSRGETKNIQYF
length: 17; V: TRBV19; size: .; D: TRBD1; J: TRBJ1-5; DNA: TGTGCCAGTAGGACAGGGGTGTACCAGGGGCGCAATCAGCCCCAGCATTTT; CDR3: CASRTGVYQGRNQPQHF
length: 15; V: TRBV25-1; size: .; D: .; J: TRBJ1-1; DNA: TGTGCCAGCAGTGAATGGAACAGGCCGGAGACTGAAGCTTTCTTT; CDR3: CASSEWNRPETEAFF
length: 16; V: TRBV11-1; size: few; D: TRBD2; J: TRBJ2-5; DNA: TGTGCCAGCAGCTTATTCCCCAGCGGGAGTTTGGAGACCCAGTACTTC; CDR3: CASSLFPSGSLETQYF
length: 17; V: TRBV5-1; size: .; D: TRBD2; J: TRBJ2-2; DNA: TGCGCCAGCAGCAAGGCACTAGCGGGAGTTAGCACCGGGGAGCTGTTTTTT; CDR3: CASSKALAGVSTGELFF
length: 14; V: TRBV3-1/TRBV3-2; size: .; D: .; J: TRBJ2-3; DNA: TGTGCCAGCAGTCCCGGCGGGCCCGCAGATACGCAGTATTTT; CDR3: CASSPGGPADTQYF
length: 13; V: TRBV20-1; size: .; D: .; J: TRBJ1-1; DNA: TGCAGTGCTAGTACAGGGAGGGCCACTGAAGCTTTCTTT; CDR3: CSASTGRATEAFF
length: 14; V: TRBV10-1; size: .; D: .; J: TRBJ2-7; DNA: TGCGCCAGCAGTGATGGGGCAGGGTCGTTCGAGCAGTACTTC; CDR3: CASSDGAGSFEQYF
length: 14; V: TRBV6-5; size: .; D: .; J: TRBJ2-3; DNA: TGTGCCAGCAGTTACGGCGCTAGCACAGATACGCAGTATTTT; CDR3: CASSYGASTDTQYF
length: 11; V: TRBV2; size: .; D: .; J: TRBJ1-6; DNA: TGTGCCAGCAGTGAAAATTCACCCCTCCACTTT; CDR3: CASSENSPLHF
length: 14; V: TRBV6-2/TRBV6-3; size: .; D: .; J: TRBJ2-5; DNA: TGTGCCAGCAGTTTGGGACTCGCCCAACAGACCCAGTACTTC; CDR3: CASSLGLAQQTQYF
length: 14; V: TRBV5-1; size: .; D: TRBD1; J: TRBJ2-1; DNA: TGCGCCAGCGGGGTTCGACAGGGGAACAATGAGCAGTTCTTC; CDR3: CASGVRQGNNEQFF
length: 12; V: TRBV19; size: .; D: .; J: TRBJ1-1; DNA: TGTGCCACCGACGACAGAAGCACTGAAGCTTTCTTT; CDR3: CATDDRSTEAFF
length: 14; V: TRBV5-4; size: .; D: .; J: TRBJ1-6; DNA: TGTGCCAGCAGCTTGCAGGGCCGCGATTCACCCCTCCACTTT; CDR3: CASSLQGRDSPLHF
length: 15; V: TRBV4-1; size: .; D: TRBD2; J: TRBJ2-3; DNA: TGCGCCAGCAGCCCCACAGCGGGAGCAACAGATACGCAGTATTTT; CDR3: CASSPTAGATDTQYF
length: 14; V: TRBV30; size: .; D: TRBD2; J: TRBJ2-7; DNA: TGTGCCTGGAGTAAACTAGCGGGAGTCCACGAGCAGTACTTC; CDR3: CAWSKLAGVHEQYF
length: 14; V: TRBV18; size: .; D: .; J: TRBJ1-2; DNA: TGTGCCAGCTCACCACTAAAGGGGGACTATGGCTACACCTTC; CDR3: CASSPLKGDYGYTF
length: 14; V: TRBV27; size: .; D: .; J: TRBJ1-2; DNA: TGTGCCAGCAGTATGGGACGAAACTGGTATGGCTACACCTTC; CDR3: CASSMGRNWYGYTF
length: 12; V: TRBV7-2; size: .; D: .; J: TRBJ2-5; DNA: TGTGCCAGCAGCTTCTCTAGGGAGACCCAGTACTTC; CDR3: CASSFSRETQYF
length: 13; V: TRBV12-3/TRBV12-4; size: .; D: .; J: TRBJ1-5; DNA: TGTGCCAGCAGTTTGAAAGAGGGTCAGCCCCAGCATTTT; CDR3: CASSLKEGQPQHF
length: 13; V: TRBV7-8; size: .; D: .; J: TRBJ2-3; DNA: TGTGCCAGCAGCTTAGTTCACGGTAGGCGGAACTATTTT; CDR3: CASSLVHGRRNYF
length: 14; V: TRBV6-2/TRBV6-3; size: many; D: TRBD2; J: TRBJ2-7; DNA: TGTGCCAGCAGTTACGGGACTAGCGGCTACGAGCAGTACTTC; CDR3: CASSYGTSGYEQYF
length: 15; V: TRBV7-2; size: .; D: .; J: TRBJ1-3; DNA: TGTGCCAGCAGCTCCAGAGCCGGGACTGGAAACACCATATATTTT; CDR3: CASSSRAGTGNTIYF
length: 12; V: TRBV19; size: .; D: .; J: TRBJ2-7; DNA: TGTGCCAGTAGTGCCCCGGGGGACGAGCAGTACTTC; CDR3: CASSAPGDEQYF
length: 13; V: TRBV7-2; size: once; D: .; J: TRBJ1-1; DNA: TGTGCCGGGAGGGCGCGAGGAAACACTGAAGCTTTCTTT; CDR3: CAGRARGNTEAFF
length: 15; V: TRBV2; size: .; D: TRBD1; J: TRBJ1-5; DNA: TGTGCCAGCAGTGAATTTACTTCAGGGGGTCAGCCCCAGCATTTT; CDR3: CASSEFTSGGQPQHF
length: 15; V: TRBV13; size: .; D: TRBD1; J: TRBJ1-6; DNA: TGTGCCAGCAGCTTACAACAGGGGGCAAGTTCACCCCTCCACTTT; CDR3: CASSLQQGASSPLHF
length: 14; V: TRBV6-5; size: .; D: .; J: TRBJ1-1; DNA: TGTGCCAGCATCAAAGGGGAGTTCCACACTGAAGCTTTCTTT; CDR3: CASIKGEFHTEAFF
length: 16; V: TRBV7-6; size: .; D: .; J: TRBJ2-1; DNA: TGTGCCAGCAGCTTACGAAGGTCAGGGGAGTACAATGAGCAGTTCTTC; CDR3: CASSLRRSGEYNEQFF
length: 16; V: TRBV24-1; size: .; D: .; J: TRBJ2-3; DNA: TGTGCCACCAGTGATTATCGAGGCGGGGGCACAGATACGCAGTATTTT; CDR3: CATSDYRGGGTDTQYF
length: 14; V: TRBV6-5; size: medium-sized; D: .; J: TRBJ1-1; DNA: TGTGCCAGCAGTTACTCGGCGGGTCGGACTGAAGCTTTCTTT; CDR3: CASSYSAGRTEAFF
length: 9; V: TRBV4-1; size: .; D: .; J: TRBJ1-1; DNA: TGCGCCAGCCCGACTGAAGCTTTCTTT; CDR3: CASPTEAFF
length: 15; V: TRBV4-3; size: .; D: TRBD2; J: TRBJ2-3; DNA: TGCGCCAGTACAATAGCGGGAGGAATAACAGATACGCAGTATTTT; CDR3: CASTIAGGITDTQYF